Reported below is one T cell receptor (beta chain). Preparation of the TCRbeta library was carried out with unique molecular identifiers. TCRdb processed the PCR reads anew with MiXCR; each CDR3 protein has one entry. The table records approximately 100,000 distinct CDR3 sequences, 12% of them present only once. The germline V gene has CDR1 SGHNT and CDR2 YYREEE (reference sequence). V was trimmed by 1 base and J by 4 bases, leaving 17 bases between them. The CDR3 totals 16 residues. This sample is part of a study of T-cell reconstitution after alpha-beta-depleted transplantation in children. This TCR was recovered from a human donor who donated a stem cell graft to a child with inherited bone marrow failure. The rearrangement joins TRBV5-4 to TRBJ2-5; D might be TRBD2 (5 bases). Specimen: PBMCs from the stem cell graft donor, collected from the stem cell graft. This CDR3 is CASSLLAESSAETQYF. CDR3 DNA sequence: TGTGCCAGCAGCTTGTTGGCAGAGAGTAGCGCAGAGACCCAGTACTTC.